This T cell receptor (beta chain) was sequenced during a study of blood T cells in healthy people across ages. This clonotype showed up just a few times. The germline V and J ends were trimmed by 6 bases and 4 bases, with 12 bases remaining between them. CDR3 size: 14 residues. Primers used in a second PCR of roughly 6 to 12 cycles were a sample-barcoded 5' primer and a J-beta primer mix. Every cDNA was tagged by a template-switch adaptor with 12 random nucleotides. Each CDR3 protein gets one entry after TCRdb re-called the 5' RACE reads with MiXCR. The table shows over 950,000 distinct CDR3 sequences, with 45% to 60% occurring only once.

The receptor's source is an older woman in good health. The chain carries TRBV12-3 or TRBV12-4 and TRBJ1-4; D is uncertain. Sequenced: blood. CDR3 bases: TGTGCCAGCAGAGACCGGTCACTTAATGAAAAACTGTTTTTT. This gives the protein CASRDRSLNEKLFF.